Included here is one T cell receptor (beta chain) sequence, with context. This sample was included in a study of blood T cell repertoires in COVID-19. Whole-study context: COVID-19 samples collected from the United States, Italy and Spain covered acute and convalescent phases. Sources were T cells, B-cell-depleted T cells, or PBMCs; the material itself was cDNA or gDNA.

In the original analysis: Cell counts per sample came from amplifying reference gene primers. Produced via immunoSEQ multiplex PCR; TCRdb's table is partial and in-frame only. V and J calls and clone size are copied from that table; D and trimming were computed from the DNA. The sample contains under 200,000 clones, around 80% of which appear only once. Germline CDR1 KGHDR, CDR2 SFDVKD. V shed 4 bases and J 1 base; nucleotides not matched to a gene: 4. CDR3 length equals 15 residues. This TCR derives from a man aged 65-85 years with active or convalescent COVID-19. The chain joins TRBV24-1 to TRBJ2-3; 7 bases are shared with TRBD2. The sequenced sample was peripheral blood. CDR3 bases: TGTGCCACCAGTGACCCAACTAGCGGCACAGATACGCAGTATTTT. Protein product: CATSDPTSGTDTQYF.